The TCR beta chain described here comes from a study of blood T cell repertoires in COVID-19. Study summary: Acute and convalescent COVID-19 specimens originated in the United States, Italy and Spain. PBMCs, B-cell-depleted T cells, or T cells were the source of the cDNA or gDNA that made up the material.

Per the original methods: Reference gene primer amplification gave estimated nucleated cell counts. The method was immunoSEQ multiplex PCR; TCRdb's version includes in-frame clones alone and lacks a portion of them. V, J and clone size are taken as reported in that table, and D and trimming were inferred from the DNA itself. The sample has more than 35,000 clones, 80% to 90% seen once. Germline V gene lookup returns CDR1 MGHRA and CDR2 YSYEKL. The CDR3 extends over 15 amino acids. V shed 6 bases, J shed 4 bases, and the junction held 9 bases outside the gene matches. Material for sequencing was peripheral blood. This sequence was found in a human donor in a cohort sampled during active COVID-19. The chain combines TRBV4-1 with TRBJ2-5; 9 bases match TRBD1. CDR3 coding DNA: TGCGCCAGCAGTGTCGGACAGGGGTGGGGAGAGACCCAGTACTTC. Its protein product is CASSVGQGWGETQYF.